A selection of T cell receptor beta chains follows, all from one sample in a study of T cells in Graves' hyperthyroidism and ophthalmopathy. TCRdb reanalysed the multiplex PCR reads using MiXCR and keeps one entry per CDR3 protein. Seen here are about 840,000 distinct CDR3 sequences, roughly 40% observed once, and the top ten hold about 8.9%. The sequencing input was blood. These receptors originate from a young man with Graves' hyperthyroidism. Each CDR3 is given with its conserved first and last residue. Fields, in order: V gene, clone size, D gene, J gene, CDR3 protein, CDR3 DNA. A D gene is named only where the DNA matches it firmly. Size is omitted from some rows. Given values are once, few, many or a class for expanded clones.

V: TRBV19; size: few; D: -; J: TRBJ1-5; CDR3: CASSWGTPEISNQPQHF; DNA: TGTGCCAGTAGTTGGGGGACACCCGAGATTAGCAATCAGCCCCAGCATTTT
V: TRBV7-3; size: -; D: TRBD2; J: TRBJ2-5; CDR3: CASSLQLAGGTGETQYF; DNA: TGTGCCAGCAGCTTACAACTAGCGGGGGGAACGGGGGAGACCCAGTACTTC
V: TRBV20-1; size: few; D: -; J: TRBJ1-4; CDR3: CSARDRRGGGEKLFF; DNA: TGCAGTGCTAGAGATCGGAGGGGGGGTGGAGAAAAACTGTTTTTT
V: TRBV19; size: -; D: -; J: TRBJ2-7; CDR3: CASSPGEFYEQYF; DNA: TGTGCCAGTAGTCCCGGGGAATTCTACGAGCAGTACTTC
V: TRBV7-9; size: few; D: TRBD1; J: TRBJ2-2; CDR3: CASSKQGADTGELFF; DNA: TGTGCCAGCAGCAAACAGGGGGCGGACACCGGGGAGCTGTTTTTT
V: TRBV4-1; size: -; D: -; J: TRBJ1-2; CDR3: CASSRVGTDGYTF; DNA: TGCGCCAGCAGCCGAGTGGGAACTGACGGCTACACCTTC
V: TRBV15; size: -; D: TRBD2; J: TRBJ2-7; CDR3: CATSRSGGTSGTYEQYF; DNA: TGTGCCACCAGCAGATCAGGAGGGACTAGCGGCACCTACGAGCAGTACTTC
V: TRBV15; size: many; D: -; J: TRBJ2-5; CDR3: CATSRDLRQIQETQYF; DNA: TGTGCCACCAGCAGAGATCTCAGACAGATCCAAGAGACCCAGTACTTC
V: TRBV3-1; size: few; D: TRBD1; J: TRBJ1-2; CDR3: CASSQDWTGEVNYGYTF; DNA: TGTGCCAGCAGCCAAGATTGGACAGGGGAAGTTAACTATGGCTACACCTTC
V: TRBV29-1; size: -; D: -; J: TRBJ2-7; CDR3: CSVGTEQYF; DNA: TGCAGCGTCGGGACTGAGCAGTACTTC
V: TRBV12-5; size: -; D: -; J: TRBJ2-7; CDR3: CASGFAGNGEQYF; DNA: TGTGCTAGTGGTTTCGCTGGGAACGGCGAGCAGTACTTC
V: TRBV24-1; size: -; D: -; J: TRBJ2-1; CDR3: CATSDAGPGSYNEQFF; DNA: TGTGCCACCAGTGACGCAGGGCCTGGCTCCTACAATGAGCAGTTCTTC
V: TRBV7-9; size: -; D: TRBD2; J: TRBJ2-7; CDR3: CASSLGSGSANYEQYF; DNA: TGTGCCAGCAGCTTAGGCAGCGGGAGTGCTAATTACGAGCAGTACTTC
V: TRBV7-6; size: many; D: -; J: TRBJ1-1; CDR3: CASSLAPRGSNTEAFF; DNA: TGTGCCAGCAGCTTAGCGCCGAGGGGGAGTAACACTGAAGCTTTCTTT
V: TRBV29-1; size: -; D: -; J: TRBJ1-2; CDR3: CSVDEGGETYGYTF; DNA: TGCAGCGTTGATGAAGGTGGGGAGACCTATGGCTACACCTTC
V: TRBV19; size: -; D: TRBD1; J: TRBJ1-1; CDR3: CASSITDREDTEASF; DNA: TGTGCCAGTAGTATAACGGACAGGGAAGACACTGAAGCTTCCTTT
V: TRBV19; size: few; D: TRBD1; J: TRBJ2-7; CDR3: CASSTTQGIGFHEQYF; DNA: TGTGCCAGTAGTACCACACAGGGGATAGGCTTCCACGAGCAGTACTTC
V: TRBV25-1; size: -; D: -; J: TRBJ2-6; CDR3: CAWSRASGANVLTF; DNA: TGTGCCTGGAGTAGGGCGTCGGGGGCCAACGTCCTGACTTTC
V: TRBV7-2; size: -; D: TRBD1; J: TRBJ1-5; CDR3: CASSLRGRQGNQPQHF; DNA: TGTGCCAGCAGCTTAAGGGGTCGACAGGGGAATCAGCCCCAGCATTTT
V: TRBV20-1; size: few; D: -; J: TRBJ1-1; CDR3: CSARGGNPEAFF; DNA: TGCAGTGCTAGAGGGGGGAATCCTGAAGCTTTCTTT
V: TRBV6-6; size: -; D: -; J: TRBJ2-7; CDR3: CASYGHGGFYEQYF; DNA: TGTGCCAGCTACGGCCACGGTGGGTTCTACGAGCAGTACTTC
V: TRBV9; size: -; D: -; J: TRBJ2-2; CDR3: CASSVYWGPAGELFF; DNA: TGTGCCAGCAGCGTGTACTGGGGGCCGGCCGGGGAGCTGTTTTTT
V: TRBV7-9; size: -; D: -; J: TRBJ2-6; CDR3: CASSLAGASMTF; DNA: TGTGCCAGCAGCTTAGCAGGGGCCTCAATGACTTTC
V: TRBV4-3; size: -; D: -; J: TRBJ1-5; CDR3: CASSHGRQPGTQPQHF; DNA: TGCGCCAGCAGCCACGGTAGACAGCCCGGGACCCAGCCCCAGCATTTT
V: TRBV4-1; size: -; D: -; J: TRBJ1-4; CDR3: CASSQDYGQNEKLFF; DNA: TGCGCCAGCAGCCAAGATTATGGACAGAATGAAAAACTGTTTTTT
V: TRBV7-9; size: many; D: TRBD1; J: TRBJ2-7; CDR3: CASSSPGQGAYEQYF; DNA: TGTGCCAGCAGCTCACCGGGACAGGGAGCCTACGAGCAGTACTTC
V: TRBV24-1; size: many; D: -; J: TRBJ2-7; CDR3: CATSDLGRPYEQYF; DNA: TGTGCCACCAGTGACCTAGGACGGCCCTACGAGCAGTACTTC
V: TRBV10-3; size: many; D: TRBD1; J: TRBJ1-1; CDR3: CAISENQGGNTEAFF; DNA: TGTGCCATCAGTGAGAATCAGGGGGGGAACACTGAAGCTTTCTTT
V: TRBV13; size: -; D: TRBD2; J: TRBJ2-7; CDR3: CASSSGLGDQYF; DNA: TGTGCCAGCAGCTCGGGACTAGGCGACCAGTACTTC
V: TRBV25-1; size: -; D: -; J: TRBJ2-2; CDR3: CASSLRDPGTGELFF; DNA: TGTGCCAGCAGTCTCCGGGACCCTGGCACCGGGGAGCTGTTTTTT
V: TRBV12-5; size: once; D: -; J: TRBJ2-7; CDR3: CASGWGHYEQYF; DNA: TGTGCTAGTGGTTGGGGTCACTACGAGCAGTACTTC
V: TRBV20-1; size: many; D: -; J: TRBJ1-5; CDR3: CSASERNSNQPQHF; DNA: TGCAGTGCTAGTGAACGGAATAGCAATCAGCCCCAGCATTTT
V: TRBV2; size: many; D: -; J: TRBJ1-1; CDR3: CASSGGGFMNTEAFF; DNA: TGTGCCAGCAGCGGAGGGGGTTTTATGAACACTGAAGCTTTCTTT
V: TRBV25-1; size: many; D: TRBD2; J: TRBJ2-5; CDR3: CASGSSGRGSQETQYF; DNA: TGTGCCAGCGGGTCTAGCGGGAGGGGTAGTCAAGAGACCCAGTACTTC
V: TRBV19; size: -; D: -; J: TRBJ1-5; CDR3: CASSIGSSQPQHF; DNA: TGTGCCAGTAGTATAGGGAGCAGTCAGCCCCAGCATTTT
V: TRBV7-9; size: few; D: -; J: TRBJ1-1; CDR3: CASSPPSSGGGTEAFF; DNA: TGTGCCAGCAGCCCCCCGTCATCGGGGGGGGGAACTGAAGCTTTCTTT
V: TRBV7-9; size: -; D: -; J: TRBJ2-5; CDR3: CASSFSPVRTAGAQYF; DNA: TGTGCCAGCAGCTTTAGTCCTGTGCGGACAGCCGGGGCCCAGTACTTC
V: TRBV29-1; size: -; D: -; J: TRBJ2-2; CDR3: CSLRDTLDELFF; DNA: TGCAGCCTGAGGGACACACTCGATGAGCTGTTTTTT
V: TRBV29-1; size: many; D: -; J: TRBJ1-1; CDR3: CSVRRESSEAFF; DNA: TGCAGCGTTAGGAGGGAATCTTCTGAAGCTTTCTTT
V: TRBV4-1; size: -; D: -; J: TRBJ1-1; CDR3: CASSQESGEAFF; DNA: TGCGCCAGCAGCCAAGAGAGCGGTGAAGCTTTCTTT
V: TRBV10-3; size: -; D: -; J: TRBJ1-1; CDR3: CASIPGLDNTEAFF; DNA: TGTGCCAGCATCCCCGGTCTGGACAACACTGAAGCTTTCTTT
V: TRBV7-9; size: -; D: -; J: TRBJ1-3; CDR3: CASSQAGSSGNTIYF; DNA: TGTGCCAGCAGCCAAGCCGGTAGCTCTGGAAACACCATATATTTT
V: TRBV5-6; size: few; D: -; J: TRBJ1-2; CDR3: CASSFDFHGYTF; DNA: TGTGCCAGCAGCTTCGACTTCCATGGCTACACCTTC
V: TRBV20-1; size: few; D: TRBD1; J: TRBJ1-1; CDR3: CSARDPGGPNTEAFF; DNA: TGCAGTGCTAGAGACCCAGGGGGGCCGAACACTGAAGCTTTCTTT
V: TRBV15; size: -; D: -; J: TRBJ2-5; CDR3: CATSTGGRGFQETQYF; DNA: TGTGCCACCAGCACTGGAGGCAGGGGCTTCCAAGAGACCCAGTACTTC
V: TRBV15; size: many; D: -; J: TRBJ1-1; CDR3: CATSRDKGNTEAFF; DNA: TGTGCCACCAGCAGAGATAAAGGGAACACTGAAGCTTTCTTT